This T cell receptor beta chain was identified during a study of regulatory T cells in long-lasting Graves disease. Broader study findings: TRBV28, TRBJ1-2 and TRBJ2-5 emerged as the favored segments in persistent disease.

On this clonotype itself: Its specificity is unknown.

The V and J ends lost 7 bases and 6 bases respectively, with 9 bases between them. In germline, CDR1 is LNHDA, CDR2 SQIVND (reference sequence). This CDR3 contains 12 residues. Construction of TCR beta libraries relied on iRepertoire HTBI primers and on Arm-PCR targeting CDR3 regions. TCRdb itself ran the multiplex PCR reads through MiXCR, one entry per CDR3 protein. Among roughly 400,000 distinct CDR3 sequences listed, 21% were seen once. Time point here: persistent/refractory GD, antithyroid drugs over 5 years with positive TRAb. Making the TCR library involved RNA that had been extracted from PBMCs.

V is TRBV19 and J is TRBJ2-2; D call uncertain. The sequence came from a female donor with Graves disease. The source was peripheral blood mononuclear cells (PBMCs), collected when the disease was refractory, from a patient treated with antithyroid drugs. The CDR3 DNA follows: TGTGCCAGTACCCAAGGAGCCGGGGAGCTGTTTTTT. Protein sequence: CASTQGAGELFF.